What follows is one TCR beta chain and its context. Its antigen remains unidentified. This specimen comes from a study of blood T cells in healthy people across ages. Germline values: CDR1 MNHEY, CDR2 SVGAGI. V lost 2 bases and J lost 10, with 12 bases in between. The CDR3 contains 13 residues. Regarding the study as a whole: TCR beta diversity, measured per million T cells, fell in a roughly linear way with age.

The second PCR ran roughly 7 to 12 cycles with a sample-barcoded 5' primer and J-beta primers. TCRdb passed the 5' RACE reads through MiXCR, listing each CDR3 protein once. The table includes roughly 1.6 million distinct CDR3 sequences, 30% to 35% detected once. The sequencing input was blood. This rearrangement joins TRBV6-5 to TRBJ2-1; D possibly corresponds to TRBD1 (5 bases). The receptor comes from a young woman in good health. CDR3 in amino acids: CASSYAGLGEQFF. CDR3 nucleotide sequence: TGTGCCAGCAGTTACGCAGGGCTGGGGGAGCAGTTCTTC.